This TCR beta chain stems from a study of blood T cell repertoires in COVID-19. At the level of the study: Specimens from acute and convalescent COVID-19 originated in the United States, Italy and Spain. The analysed material was cDNA or gDNA that came from T cells, B-cell-depleted T cells, or PBMCs.

Per the original methods: For nucleated cells, counts were estimated from reference gene primer amplification. Using immunoSEQ multiplex PCR, the repertoire was profiled, and TCRdb retains in-frame clones only, with some absent. That table supplies the V and J calls and clone size; D and trimming were determined from the DNA. The table includes hundreds of thousands of clones, roughly 86% detected once. Trimming took off 1 base at V and 4 bases at J, with 13 bases between the two ends. Germline CDR1 and CDR2: LNHDA and SQIVND (reference sequence). The CDR3 sequence is 15 residues long. The source is a woman under 40 who had recovered from COVID-19. This chain links TRBV19 with TRBJ1-1; D unclear. What was sequenced was peripheral blood. CDR3 in amino acids: CASSIVPSAGTEAFF. For the CDR3, the DNA is TGTGCCAGTAGTATAGTCCCGTCAGCGGGCACTGAAGCTTTCTTT.